The 10 T cell receptor beta chains listed next were all sequenced from one sample in a study of cytomegalovirus exposure and HLA in healthy donors. The PCR contained 60 Vbeta and 13 Jbeta primers. Data came from immunoSEQ multiplex PCR; TCRdb stores just in-frame clones and leaves some out. The data include 80,000 or so clones; the top ten clones carry approximately 14%. Sequences were obtained from PBMCs. All receptors come from a man aged 45-65 years in good health and CMV-seropositive.

The genes are TRBV19 and TRBJ2-1; 9 positions match TRBD1. V was pared by 6 bases and J by 2 bases, with 8 bases of the junction left unmatched. CDR1 is LNHDA and CDR2 is SQIVND in the germline V gene (reference sequence). The CDR3 consists of 16 residues. CDR3 DNA: TGTGCCAGTAGAATAAAGGGACAGGGAGCCTACAATGAGCAGTTCTTC. Translated, it gives CASRIKGQGAYNEQFF.

The rearrangement links TRBV5-1 to TRBJ2-2, with D maybe TRBD2 (6 bases). Trimming took 0 bases from V and 8 from J, leaving 11 bases between them. Germline CDR1 is SGHRS and CDR2 is YFSETQ. CDR3 length: 14 residues. DNA of the CDR3: TGCGCCAGCAGCTTGGGGGACTCCTGGGGGGAGCTGTTTTTT. Residues: CASSLGDSWGELFF.

The chain recombines TRBV6-1 with TRBJ1-6; maybe TRBD1 (6 bases). Trimming took off 6 bases at V and 1 base at J, with 10 bases between the two ends. The CDR3 is made up of 15 amino acids. CDR1 and CDR2 from the germline V gene are MNHNS and SASEGT. The DNA of the CDR3 is TGTGCCAGCAGCCACCAGGGGTCCTATAATTCACCCCTCCACTTT. It yields the protein CASSHQGSYNSPLHF.

The gene calls are TRBV5-6 and TRBJ1-6, with D hard to call. CDR1 and CDR2 from the germline V gene are SGHDT and YYEEEE. The CDR3 extends over 14 amino acids. V was shortened by 7 bases and J by 8 bases, with 16 bases between the two germline ends. The CDR3 DNA sequence: TGTGCCAGCTCCCCTTGGTGGGAGGATTCACCCCTCCACTTT. It yields the protein CASSPWWEDSPLHF.

This chain joins TRBV7-2 and TRBJ2-2, with TRBD2 identical over 9 bases. CDR1 and CDR2 from the germline V gene are SGHTA and FQGNSA. Trimming cost V 2 bases and J 7 bases; bases outside gene matches: 8. The CDR3 is made up of 16 amino acids. CDR3 in DNA: TGTGCCAGCAGCTTAAGGTGGCGGGGGGGTATCGGGGAGCTGTTTTTT. Amino acids: CASSLRWRGGIGELFF. The full variable domain, completed using reference TRBV7-2 and TRBJ2-2, is GAGVSQSPSNKVTEKGKDVELRCDPISGHTALYWYRQSLGQGLEFLIYFQGNSAPDKSGLPSDRFSAERTGGSVSTLTIQRTQQEDSAVYLCASSLRWRGGIGELFFGEGSRLTVL.

The V call is TRBV4-2, the J call TRBJ1-2, with 9 bases matching TRBD1. This CDR3 is built from 16 residues. The V gene's germline CDR1 is LGHNA and CDR2 YNFKEQ. With 4 bases clipped from V and 1 base from J, the junction kept 7 bases outside the gene matches. The CDR3 DNA reads as TGTGCCAGCAGCCGCCCCGGGACAGGGAATAACTATGGCTACACCTTC. Residues: CASSRPGTGNNYGYTF.

This chain uses TRBV6-6 with TRBJ1-1; TRBD1 matches at 10 bases. The CDR3 sequence is 14 residues long. Germline loops: CDR1 MNHNY, CDR2 SVGAGI (reference sequence). The ends lost 8 bases at V and 1 base at J; junction bases unmatched: 4. CDR3 protein: CASGGDRGNTEAFF. Here the CDR3 DNA reads TGTGCCAGCGGGGGGGACAGGGGGAACACTGAAGCTTTCTTT.

The chain has TRBV6-1 and TRBJ2-2; possible D gene TRBD2, 5 bases. Germline assignment: CDR1 MNHNS and CDR2 SASEGT. This CDR3 is built from 14 residues. V lost 3 bases to trimming and J lost 6 bases, with 11 bases between them. CDR3 DNA sequence: TGTGCCAGCAGTGAGAGAGGGTACGCCGGGGAGCTGTTTTTT. Amino acid sequence: CASSERGYAGELFF.

V is TRBV18 and J is TRBJ2-7, with D possibly matching TRBD1 (5 bases). Trimming removed 1 base at V and 0 bases at J, with 13 bases between. This CDR3 comprises 16 residues. Looked up from germline, CDR1 is KGHSH and CDR2 is LQKENI. The CDR3 DNA follows: TGTGCCAGCTCACCACTCGCGGACACCAGCTCCTACGAGCAGTACTTC. Protein sequence: CASSPLADTSSYEQYF.

The rearrangement uses TRBV27 and TRBJ2-7, with TRBD2 matching 11 bases. The CDR3 is 15 residues long. Germline CDR1 MNHEY, CDR2 SMNVEV (reference sequence). The V gene end was trimmed by 2 bases and the J gene end by 4 bases; junction bases not matched to a gene: 4. The CDR3 reads CASSLTSGGWYEQYV. CDR3 coding DNA: TGTGCCAGCAGTTTAACTAGCGGGGGCTGGTACGAGCAGTACGTC.